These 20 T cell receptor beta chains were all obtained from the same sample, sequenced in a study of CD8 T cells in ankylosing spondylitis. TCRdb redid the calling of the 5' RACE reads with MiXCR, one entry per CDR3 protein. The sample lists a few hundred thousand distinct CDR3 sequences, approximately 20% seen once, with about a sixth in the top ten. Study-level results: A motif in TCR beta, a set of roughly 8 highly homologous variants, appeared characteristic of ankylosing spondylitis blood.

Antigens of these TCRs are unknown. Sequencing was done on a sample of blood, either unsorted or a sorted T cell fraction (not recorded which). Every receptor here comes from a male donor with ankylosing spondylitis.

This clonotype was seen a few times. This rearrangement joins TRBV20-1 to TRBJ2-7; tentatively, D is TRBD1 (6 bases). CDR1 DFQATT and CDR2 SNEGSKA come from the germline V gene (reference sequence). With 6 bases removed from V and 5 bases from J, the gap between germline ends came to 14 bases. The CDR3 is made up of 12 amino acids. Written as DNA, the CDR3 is TGCAGTGCCAACAGGGCCCTCGACGAGCAGTACTTC. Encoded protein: CSANRALDEQYF.

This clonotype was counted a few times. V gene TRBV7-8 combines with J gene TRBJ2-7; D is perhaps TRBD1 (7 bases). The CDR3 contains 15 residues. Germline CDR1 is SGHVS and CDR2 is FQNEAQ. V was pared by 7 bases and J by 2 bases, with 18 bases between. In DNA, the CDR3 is TGTGCCAGCACTCCGGAAGGAGGGACAGCCTACGAGCAGTACTTC. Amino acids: CASTPEGGTAYEQYF.

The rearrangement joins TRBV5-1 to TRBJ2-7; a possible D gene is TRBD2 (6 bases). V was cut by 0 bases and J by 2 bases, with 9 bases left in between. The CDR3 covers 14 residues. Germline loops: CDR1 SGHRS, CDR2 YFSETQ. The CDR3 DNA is TGCGCCAGCAGCTTGGCCCAGCGGGCCTACGAGCAGTACTTC. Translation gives CASSLAQRAYEQYF. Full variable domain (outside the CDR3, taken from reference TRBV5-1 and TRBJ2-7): KAGVTQTPRYLIKTRGQQVTLSCSPISGHRSVSWYQQTPGQGLQFLFEYFSETQRNKGNFPGRFSGRQFSNSRSEMNVSTLELGDSALYLCASSLAQRAYEQYFGPGTRLTVT.

CDR3 coding DNA: TGTGCCAGCAGCCGTACGGTGACCCAGTACTTC. Translation gives CASSRTVTQYF. The rearrangement uses TRBV14 and TRBJ2-5; D is uncertain. Trimming removed 4 bases from V and 7 bases from J, with 7 bases in between. Germline loops: CDR1 SGHDN, CDR2 FVKESK. The CDR3 runs 11 residues. The variable domain in full, completed from reference TRBV14 and TRBJ2-5, reads EAGVTQFPSHSVIEKGQTVTLRCDPISGHDNLYWYRRVMGKEIKFLLHFVKESKQDESGMPNNRFLAERTGGTYSTLKVQPAELEDSGVYFCASSRTVTQYFGPGTRLLVL.

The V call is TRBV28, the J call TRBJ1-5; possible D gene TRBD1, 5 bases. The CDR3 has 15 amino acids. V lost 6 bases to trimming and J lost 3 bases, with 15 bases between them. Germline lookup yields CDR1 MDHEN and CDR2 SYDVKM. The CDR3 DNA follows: TGTGCCAGCAGGTTAAGAGAGGGGACCAATCAGCCCCAGCATTTT. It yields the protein CASRLREGTNQPQHF.

The CDR3 DNA reads as TGTGCCAGCAGCGCCCTGGACAGGGGGAAGGACAATGAGCAGTTCTTC. Protein sequence: CASSALDRGKDNEQFF. The V call is TRBV7-9, the J call TRBJ2-1; 10 bases are a match to TRBD1. The germline gives CDR1 SEHNR, CDR2 FQNEAQ (reference sequence). The CDR3 is 16 amino acids. The V and J ends lost 5 bases and 5 bases, in that order; junction bases with no gene match: 9.

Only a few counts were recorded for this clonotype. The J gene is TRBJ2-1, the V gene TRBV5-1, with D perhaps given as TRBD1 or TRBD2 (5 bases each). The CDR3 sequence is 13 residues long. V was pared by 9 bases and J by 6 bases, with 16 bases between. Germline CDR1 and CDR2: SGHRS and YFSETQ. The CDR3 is CATKARDGNEQFF. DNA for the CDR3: TGCGCCACAAAAGCCAGGGACGGCAATGAGCAGTTCTTC.

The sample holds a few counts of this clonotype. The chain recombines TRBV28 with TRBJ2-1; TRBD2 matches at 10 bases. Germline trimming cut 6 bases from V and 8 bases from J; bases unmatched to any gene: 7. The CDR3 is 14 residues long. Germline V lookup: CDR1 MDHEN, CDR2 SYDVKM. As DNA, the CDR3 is TGTGCCAGCAGACCTAGCGGGAGAGGGTATGAGCAGTTCTTC. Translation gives CASRPSGRGYEQFF.

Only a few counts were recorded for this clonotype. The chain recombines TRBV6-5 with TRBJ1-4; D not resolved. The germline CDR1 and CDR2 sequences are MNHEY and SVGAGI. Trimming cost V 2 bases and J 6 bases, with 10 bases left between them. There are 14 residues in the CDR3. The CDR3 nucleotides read TGTGCCAGCAGTTACGTCCCGTCCCATGAAAAACTGTTTTTT. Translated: CASSYVPSHEKLFF.

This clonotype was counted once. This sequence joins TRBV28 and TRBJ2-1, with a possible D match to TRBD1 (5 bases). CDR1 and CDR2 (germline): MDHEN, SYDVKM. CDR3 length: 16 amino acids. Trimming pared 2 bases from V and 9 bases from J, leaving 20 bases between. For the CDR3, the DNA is TGTGCCAGCAGTTTACCTCAGGGTAGTGGTAATGGTGAGCAGTTCTTC. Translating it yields CASSLPQGSGNGEQFF.

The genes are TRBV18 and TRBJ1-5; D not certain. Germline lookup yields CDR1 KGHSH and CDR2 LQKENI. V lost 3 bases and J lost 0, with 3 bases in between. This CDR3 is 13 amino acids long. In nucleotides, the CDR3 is TGTGCCAGCTCACCCAGTAGCAATCAGCCCCAGCATTTT. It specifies CASSPSSNQPQHF.

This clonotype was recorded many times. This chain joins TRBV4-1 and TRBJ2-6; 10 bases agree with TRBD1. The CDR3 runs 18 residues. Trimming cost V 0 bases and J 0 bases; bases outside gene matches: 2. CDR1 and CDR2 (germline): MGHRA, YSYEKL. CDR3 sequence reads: CASSQEGQGYSGANVLTF. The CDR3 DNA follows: TGCGCCAGCAGCCAAGAGGGACAGGGGTACTCTGGGGCCAACGTCCTGACTTTC.

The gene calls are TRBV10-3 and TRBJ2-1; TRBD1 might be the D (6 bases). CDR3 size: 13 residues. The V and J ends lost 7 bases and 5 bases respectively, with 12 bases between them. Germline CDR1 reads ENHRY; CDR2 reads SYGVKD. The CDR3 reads CAIKEGQNNEQFF. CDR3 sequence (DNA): TGTGCCATCAAAGAAGGACAGAACAATGAGCAGTTCTTC.

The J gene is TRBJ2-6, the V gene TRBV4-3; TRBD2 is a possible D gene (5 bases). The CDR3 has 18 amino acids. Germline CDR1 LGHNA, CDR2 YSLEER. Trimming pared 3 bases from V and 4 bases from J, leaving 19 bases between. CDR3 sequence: CASSQAFYRLAGANVLTF. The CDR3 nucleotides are TGCGCCAGCAGCCAGGCCTTTTATAGGCTAGCAGGGGCCAACGTCCTGACTTTC.

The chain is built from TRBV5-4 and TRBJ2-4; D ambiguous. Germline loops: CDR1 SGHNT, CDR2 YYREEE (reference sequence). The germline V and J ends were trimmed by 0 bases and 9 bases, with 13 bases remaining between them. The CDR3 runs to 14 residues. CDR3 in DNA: TGTGCCAGCAGCTTGGGTCCCAGGAAAGCCATTCAGTACTTC. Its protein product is CASSLGPRKAIQYF.

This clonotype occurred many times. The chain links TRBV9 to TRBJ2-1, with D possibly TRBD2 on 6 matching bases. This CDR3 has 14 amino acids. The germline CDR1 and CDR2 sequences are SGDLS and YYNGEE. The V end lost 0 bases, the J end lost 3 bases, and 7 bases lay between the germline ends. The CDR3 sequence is CASSVGGIYNEQFF. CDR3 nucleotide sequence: TGTGCCAGCAGCGTAGGCGGGATCTACAATGAGCAGTTCTTC.

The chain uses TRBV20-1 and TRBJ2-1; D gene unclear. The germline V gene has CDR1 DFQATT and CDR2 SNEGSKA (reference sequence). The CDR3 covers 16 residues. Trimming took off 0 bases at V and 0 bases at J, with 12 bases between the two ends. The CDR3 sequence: CSARDRRVPSYNEQFF. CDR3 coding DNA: TGCAGTGCTAGAGATCGAAGGGTCCCCTCCTACAATGAGCAGTTCTTC.

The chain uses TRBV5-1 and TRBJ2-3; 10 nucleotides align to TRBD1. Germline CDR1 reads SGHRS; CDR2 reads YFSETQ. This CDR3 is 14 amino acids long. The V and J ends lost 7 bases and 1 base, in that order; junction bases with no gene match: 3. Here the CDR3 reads CASATGGGTDTQYF. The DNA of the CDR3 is TGCGCCAGCGCGACAGGGGGCGGCACAGATACGCAGTATTTT. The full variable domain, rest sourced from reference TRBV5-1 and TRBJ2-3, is KAGVTQTPRYLIKTRGQQVTLSCSPISGHRSVSWYQQTPGQGLQFLFEYFSETQRNKGNFPGRFSGRQFSNSRSEMNVSTLELGDSALYLCASATGGGTDTQYFGPGTRLTVL.

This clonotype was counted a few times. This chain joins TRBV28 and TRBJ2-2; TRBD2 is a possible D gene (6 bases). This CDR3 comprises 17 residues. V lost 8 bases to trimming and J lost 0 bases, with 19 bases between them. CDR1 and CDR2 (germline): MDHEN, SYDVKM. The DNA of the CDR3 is TGTGCCAGCTCCTGGCGGGGCAGCGCATCGAACACCGGGGAGCTGTTTTTT. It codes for CASSWRGSASNTGELFF.

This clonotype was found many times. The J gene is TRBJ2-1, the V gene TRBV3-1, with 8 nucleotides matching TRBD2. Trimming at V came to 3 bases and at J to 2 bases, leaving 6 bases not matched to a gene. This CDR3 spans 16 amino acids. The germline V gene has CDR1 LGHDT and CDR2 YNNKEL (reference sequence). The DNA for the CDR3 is TGTGCCAGCAGCCAGACAACTAGCGGAACCTACAATGAGCAGTTCTTC. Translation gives CASSQTTSGTYNEQFF.